This T cell receptor (beta chain) is from a study of cytomegalovirus exposure and HLA in healthy donors. Trimming removed 5 bases from V and 2 bases from J, with 18 bases in between. Germline V gene sequence: CDR1 SGHTA, CDR2 FQGNSA. The CDR3 length is 16 residues. Primers: 60 Vbeta forward and 13 Jbeta reverse. Assay: immunoSEQ multiplex PCR; the TCRdb copy retains only in-frame clones and omits some. The repertoire consists of about 150,000 clones, with approximately 73% occurring once and the leading ten covering 1.5% to 2%. The rearrangement links TRBV7-2 to TRBJ1-2, with D possibly being TRBD1 (5 bases). The sequence derives from a woman aged 18-35 years in good health and CMV-seronegative. The sequencing sample was made of PBMCs. CDR3 amino acids: CASSPNTRAINYGYTF. The DNA for the CDR3 is TGTGCCAGCAGCCCCAATACCAGGGCCATCAACTATGGCTACACCTTC.